This section outlines one T cell receptor (beta chain) sequence together with its context. The antigen remains unidentified. The source of the sample is a study of cytomegalovirus exposure and HLA in healthy donors. Study context: The study's early data release held tens of millions of unique TCRs from HLA-typed donors.

Study-wide results and caveats: The authors later found TCR association rates varying by HLA locus, with DRB1 most and HLA-C fewest. TCR beta V- and J-gene trimming was later associated with a missense DCLRE1C variant. Reported results showed that the classifier diagnosed cytomegalovirus status with high specificity and sensitivity.

The germline CDR1 and CDR2 sequences are KGHSH and LQKENI. After removal of 3 bases from V and 2 bases from J, the junction contained 3 bases not matched to a gene. This CDR3 has 14 amino acids. The PCR employed 60 Vbeta primers together with 13 Jbeta primers. The repertoire was sequenced with immunoSEQ multiplex PCR; TCRdb's copy has only in-frame clones and lacks some. This sample has some 180,000 clones; around 80% occur once, and the top ten carry 1.4%. Material for sequencing was PBMCs. The rearrangement uses TRBV18 and TRBJ1-2; 7 bases match TRBD1. This sequence was found in a girl aged 5-17 years in good health and CMV-seropositive. The chain's CDR3 is CASSPSTGNYGYTF. DNA of the CDR3: TGTGCCAGCTCACCGTCGACAGGGAACTATGGCTACACCTTC.